These 31 T cell receptor beta chains came from one sample sequenced in a study of blood T cells in healthy people across ages. Through a sample-barcoded 5' primer and a J-beta primer mix, a second PCR was run for 7 to 11 cycles. TCRdb fed the 5' RACE reads into MiXCR, producing one record per CDR3 protein. The sample includes under 1 million distinct CDR3 sequences, approximately 44% of them seen just once. Sequencing was done on a sample of blood. The source is a man aged 55 to 70 in good health.

A remark on this clonotype: A much larger clone is a single base away; this may be a read error. This chain uses TRBV7-9 with TRBJ1-2; D gene unclear. Germline assignment: CDR1 SEHNR and CDR2 FQNEAQ (reference sequence). Trimming shortened V by 1 base and J by 8 bases, and 5 bases separated the two germline ends. The CDR3 spans 11 residues. The DNA for the CDR3 is TGTGCCAGCAGCTTAGTGACGGGCTACACCTTC. This translates into CASSLVTGYTF.

The chain uses TRBV7-2 and TRBJ1-5; TRBD1 aligns across 8 bases. The germline V gene has CDR1 SGHTA and CDR2 FQGNSA. This CDR3 region has 14 residues. Trimming at V came to 5 bases and at J to 3 bases, leaving 3 bases not matched to a gene. CDR3 protein: CASSDRGVNQPQHF. CDR3 in DNA: TGTGCCAGCAGCGACAGGGGTGTCAATCAGCCCCAGCATTTT.

This chain joins TRBV5-1 and TRBJ2-7; D tentatively fits TRBD1 or TRBD2 (5 bases each). The V end lost 5 bases, the J end lost 2 bases, and 17 bases lay between the germline ends. The length of the CDR3 is 15 residues. Germline V gene data show CDR1 as SGHRS and CDR2 as YFSETQ. CDR3 bases: TGCGCCAGCAGGCCTCACCCGGGACGGACCTACGAGCAGTACTTC. It translates to CASRPHPGRTYEQYF.

This clonotype occurred many times. The genes are TRBV7-2 and TRBJ2-4; TRBD1 agrees at 10 bases. CDR1 SGHTA and CDR2 FQGNSA come from the germline V gene. This CDR3 has 15 amino acids. The V gene end was trimmed by 1 base and the J gene end by 9 bases; junction bases not matched to a gene: 6. The CDR3 nucleotides read TGTGCCAGCAGCTTAGGGGTGGGACAGGGGAGCATTCAGTACTTC. It yields the protein CASSLGVGQGSIQYF.

The rearrangement uses TRBV11-3 and TRBJ2-5; D unresolved. Trimming stripped 4 bases from V and 5 bases from J, with 14 bases between. The CDR3 has 14 amino acids. Germline V CDR1 and CDR2: SGHNT, YENEEA. CDR3 nucleotide sequence: TGTGCCAGCAGCTCCGCTTGGGGTCAGGAGACCCAGTACTTC. Protein: CASSSAWGQETQYF.

This clonotype was seen a handful of times. In DNA, the CDR3 is TGTGCCAGCAGCGTAGCCCACAATGAGCAGTTCTTC. Translation: CASSVAHNEQFF. The chain carries TRBV9 and TRBJ2-1; D is unclear. CDR1 is SGDLS, CDR2 YYNGEE, per germline. This CDR3 region has 12 residues. V was clipped by 0 bases and J by 5 bases, with 3 bases between them. The variable domain in full, completed from reference TRBV9 and TRBJ2-1, reads DSGVTQTPKHLITATGQRVTLRCSPRSGDLSVYWYQQSLDQGLQFLIQYYNGEERAKGNILERFSAQQFPDLHSELNLSSLELGDSALYFCASSVAHNEQFFGPGTRLTVL.

The CDR3 coding sequence is TGTGCCAGCAGCGCCCGGGACCCGGCATTTTATAGCAATCAGCCCCAGCATTTT. Encoded protein: CASSARDPAFYSNQPQHF. J is TRBJ1-5 and V is TRBV5-5, with D possibly being TRBD1 (5 bases). Germline V gives CDR1 SGHKS, CDR2 YYEKEE (reference sequence). The CDR3 is 18 amino acids. V lost 4 bases, J lost 0 bases, and 20 bases lay in between. Filled out from reference TRBV5-5 and TRBJ1-5, the complete variable domain reads DAGVTQSPTHLIKTRGQQVTLRCSPISGHKSVSWYQQVLGQGPQFIFQYYEKEERGRGNFPDRFSARQFPNYSSELNVNALLLGDSALYLCASSARDPAFYSNQPQHFGDGTRLSIL.

This clonotype showed up just a few times. The V and J genes are TRBV15 and TRBJ1-2; 7 bases agree with TRBD1. Germline values: CDR1 LNHNV, CDR2 YYDKDF (reference sequence). V was pared by 3 bases and J by 7 bases, with 8 bases of the junction left unmatched. This CDR3 comprises 14 residues. In DNA form, the CDR3 reads TGTGCCACCAGCAGTCAAACAGGGGTAACTGGCTACACCTTC. Translating gives CATSSQTGVTGYTF.

Remarks on this clonotype: At one boundary the junction diverges from the germline segment, which might be a read error. V is TRBV7-3 and J is TRBJ2-1, with no clear D. Germline assignment: CDR1 SGHTA and CDR2 FQGTGA. The CDR3 has 14 amino acids. CDR3 bases: TGTGCCAGCAGCTTGGGCGGTACTAACAATGAGCGGTTCTTC. It specifies CASSLGGTNNERFF.

The J gene is TRBJ1-1, the V gene TRBV6-2 or TRBV6-3; 7 positions match TRBD1. The J segment lost 4 bases and the V segment lost 2 bases, leaving 4 bases of the junction unmatched. The CDR3 totals 14 residues. Germline-derived CDR1 and CDR2 are MNHEY and SVGEGT. CDR3 loop: CASSYPSGGTEAFF. The CDR3 DNA reads TGTGCCAGCAGTTACCCCTCAGGGGGCACTGAAGCTTTCTTT.

There are a few counts of this clonotype. This rearrangement joins TRBV6-5 to TRBJ1-1; a possible D gene is TRBD1 (5 bases). CDR1 and CDR2 (germline): MNHEY, SVGAGI. V was cut by 5 bases and J by 3 bases, with 13 bases left in between. The length of the CDR3 is 14 residues. CDR3 region: CASSQGPSDTEAFF. The CDR3 DNA sequence: TGTGCCAGCAGTCAGGGACCGAGTGACACTGAAGCTTTCTTT.

This chain links TRBV29-1 with TRBJ2-5, with D perhaps matching TRBD1 (6 bases). The CDR3 is 12 residues long. The germline CDR1 and CDR2 sequences are SQVTM and ANQGSEA. Trimming removed 3 bases at V and 11 bases at J, with 16 bases between. The chain's CDR3 is CSVDDRYNEQYF. The CDR3 nucleotides are TGCAGCGTTGACGACAGGTACAATGAGCAGTACTTC.

The chain joins TRBV30 to TRBJ2-2; D possibly corresponds to TRBD2 (6 bases). Germline V gene lookup returns CDR1 GTSNPN and CDR2 SVGIG (reference sequence). Deletions cut 1 base from V and 5 bases from J, with 11 bases between. The CDR3 extends over 14 amino acids. The CDR3 DNA sequence: TGTGCCTGGAGTGGGGGACTCCGTACCGGGGAGCTGTTTTTT. It specifies CAWSGGLRTGELFF.

In its sample, this clonotype was seen many times. This sequence may be a read error, since a much larger clone differs from it by one base. The chain uses TRBV2 and TRBJ2-5, with D possibly being TRBD2 (5 bases). V was cut by 6 bases and J by 9 bases, with 14 bases left in between. This CDR3 has 12 amino acids. Germline V gene data show CDR1 as SNHLY and CDR2 as FYNNEI. The CDR3 bases are TGTGCCAGCAGGGACTCCCTTGGGTCCCAGTACTTC. It yields the protein CASRDSLGSQYF.

J is TRBJ2-1 and V is TRBV7-3, with 10 nucleotides matching TRBD1. V shed 5 bases, J shed 3 bases, and the junction held 4 bases outside the gene matches. This CDR3 spans 15 amino acids. CDR1 is SGHTA and CDR2 is FQGTGA in the germline V gene. The CDR3 DNA follows: TGTGCCAGCAGCGCGGACAGGGGGGACTACAATGAGCAGTTCTTC. The encoded protein is CASSADRGDYNEQFF.

This clonotype was detected a few times. The genes are TRBV5-5 and TRBJ2-2; possibly TRBD1 for D (5 bases). The CDR3 has 15 amino acids. V was clipped by 1 base and J by 2 bases, with 9 bases between them. Germline CDR1 reads SGHKS; CDR2 reads YYEKEE (reference sequence). DNA for the CDR3: TGTGCCAGCAGCTTGACCGACAGTAACACCGGGGAGCTGTTTTTT. Protein sequence: CASSLTDSNTGELFF.

This chain uses TRBV18 with TRBJ2-5, with unresolved D. Germline-derived CDR1 and CDR2 are KGHSH and LQKENI. V gave up 3 bases and J gave up 2 bases, with 10 bases separating them. CDR3 length: 14 residues. CDR3 sequence reads: CASSPETAQETQYF. In DNA, the CDR3 is TGTGCCAGCTCACCCGAGACCGCACAAGAGACCCAGTACTTC.

The rearrangement joins TRBV12-3 or TRBV12-4 to TRBJ2-3; the D gene is possibly TRBD2 (6 bases). CDR3 length: 15 amino acids. The V end lost 8 bases, the J end lost 5 bases, and 20 bases lay between the germline ends. The CDR3 DNA reads TGTGCCAGCGTTGCGGGACGCCTTGAGGGAGATACGCAGTATTTT. It is translated as CASVAGRLEGDTQYF.

The rearrangement uses TRBV5-4 and TRBJ2-7; no clear D gene. The CDR3 spans 14 residues. V was cut by 0 bases and J by 5 bases, with 12 bases left in between. Germline loops: CDR1 SGHNT, CDR2 YYREEE (reference sequence). The CDR3 coding sequence is TGTGCCAGCAGCTTGGTACCCGGCACGGACGAGCAGTACTTC. Its translation: CASSLVPGTDEQYF.

The chain joins TRBV6-5 to TRBJ1-1, with a possible D match to TRBD1 (5 bases). The CDR3 runs 14 residues. Germline CDR1 reads MNHEY; CDR2 reads SVGAGI. The V end was cut by 4 bases, the J end by 0 bases, with 9 bases between. CDR3 amino acids: CASSSGGLNTEAFF. The DNA for the CDR3 is TGTGCCAGCAGTTCCGGGGGATTGAACACTGAAGCTTTCTTT.

The chain employs TRBV5-1 and TRBJ2-1; D is unresolved. Trimming cost V 1 base and J 2 bases, with 10 bases left between them. CDR3 size: 15 residues. Germline values: CDR1 SGHRS, CDR2 YFSETQ. The CDR3 region has the DNA TGCGCCAGCAGCTTGTGGCGCGCGGCCTACAATGAGCAGTTCTTC. This gives the protein CASSLWRAAYNEQFF.

The rearrangement links TRBV2 to TRBJ1-4, with 10 bases identical to TRBD1. CDR1 and CDR2 from the germline V gene are SNHLY and FYNNEI. The V gene end was trimmed by 7 bases and the J gene end by 6 bases; junction bases not matched to a gene: 8. This CDR3 contains 15 residues. CDR3 protein: CASMGAGTGDEKLFF. CDR3 DNA sequence: TGTGCCAGCATGGGTGCCGGGACAGGGGATGAAAAACTGTTTTTT.

The V gene is TRBV6-6, the J gene TRBJ2-3, with D possibly matching TRBD1 (5 bases). The V and J ends lost 4 bases and 1 base respectively, with 12 bases between them. The CDR3 covers 15 residues. Germline CDR1 is MNHNY and CDR2 is SVGAGI (reference sequence). The CDR3 is CASSSAGMGTDTQYF. The CDR3 DNA is TGTGCCAGCAGTTCCGCAGGGATGGGCACAGATACGCAGTATTTT.

Comment on this clonotype: A much more abundant neighbour one base away suggests this may be a read error. The rearrangement links TRBV4-3 to TRBJ2-1, with 7 bases fitting TRBD1. This CDR3 is 13 amino acids long. Germline CDR1 reads LGHNA; CDR2 reads YSLEER. This CDR3 is CACSQDFNRGQFF. The CDR3 DNA follows: TGCGCCTGCAGCCAAGACTTTAACAGGGGGCAGTTCTTC.

In this sample, this clonotype turned up once. The gene calls are TRBV29-1 and TRBJ1-1, with 11 bases fitting TRBD1. Germline trimming cut 4 bases from V and 4 bases from J; bases unmatched to any gene: 5. Per germline, CDR1 SQVTM and CDR2 ANQGSEA. This CDR3 contains 14 residues. The CDR3 sequence is CSVGPGTGGTEAFF. DNA for the CDR3: TGCAGCGTTGGCCCCGGGACAGGGGGCACTGAAGCTTTCTTT.

The chain joins TRBV2 to TRBJ2-1, with 7 bases aligning to TRBD2. The CDR3 consists of 15 residues. CDR1 and CDR2 from the germline V gene are SNHLY and FYNNEI. The V and J ends lost 7 bases and 7 bases, in that order; junction bases with no gene match: 13. The CDR3 DNA is TGTGCCAGCAAGCGGGACCCGGTGGAGATTAATGAGCAGTTCTTC. Translated: CASKRDPVEINEQFF. The variable domain in full, completed from reference TRBV2 and TRBJ2-1, reads EPEVTQTPSHQVTQMGQEVILRCVPISNHLYFYWYRQILGQKVEFLVSFYNNEISEKSEIFDDQFSVERPDGSNFTLKIRSTKLEDSAMYFCASKRDPVEINEQFFGPGTRLTVL.

This clonotype has a handful of counts. The rearrangement links TRBV7-9 to TRBJ1-2; D gene unclear. The germline V gene encodes CDR1 SEHNR and CDR2 FQNEAQ (reference sequence). The CDR3 has 14 amino acids. V shed 5 bases and J shed 3 bases, with 13 bases lying between them. The CDR3 protein is CASSSPSLDYGYTF. The CDR3 nucleotides are TGTGCCAGCAGCAGCCCCAGCCTTGACTATGGCTACACCTTC.

The gene calls are TRBV3-1 and TRBJ2-1; the match to TRBD2 covers 8 bases. V lost 3 bases and J lost 4; bases outside the gene matches: 11. The CDR3 loop spans 17 amino acids. CDR1 is LGHDT and CDR2 is YNNKEL in the germline V gene (reference sequence). The CDR3 DNA sequence: TGTGCCAGCAGCCATATGGGCCGGAGCGGGGGTTACAATGAGCAGTTCTTC. It specifies CASSHMGRSGGYNEQFF.

The gene calls are TRBV6-2 or TRBV6-3 and TRBJ2-5; D is uncertain. Trimming pared 4 bases from V and 3 bases from J, leaving 15 bases between. The CDR3 spans 15 residues. Germline V gene lookup returns CDR1 MNHEY and CDR2 SVGEGT. CDR3: CASSFFHRAKETQYF. DNA of the CDR3: TGTGCCAGCAGTTTTTTTCACCGGGCCAAAGAGACCCAGTACTTC.

This clonotype was counted only a few times. J is TRBJ2-7 and V is TRBV5-1; 7 bases align to TRBD1. After removal of 4 bases from V and 3 bases from J, the junction contained 4 bases not matched to a gene. CDR3 length equals 13 residues. The germline gives CDR1 SGHRS, CDR2 YFSETQ. The CDR3 region has the DNA TGCGCCAGCAGCAAAGGGACAGACTACGAGCAGTACTTC. This codes for CASSKGTDYEQYF.

The V and J genes are TRBV2 and TRBJ2-5, with D perhaps matching TRBD2 (6 bases). V lost 3 bases and J 2 bases, leaving 13 bases between the germline ends. The length of the CDR3 is 15 residues. Germline CDR1 is SNHLY and CDR2 is FYNNEI. The CDR3 region is CASSDLGGVQETQYF. CDR3 in DNA: TGTGCCAGCAGTGATTTAGGCGGGGTACAAGAGACCCAGTACTTC.